The rows below give T cell receptor beta chains drawn from one sample of a study of identical twins. MiXCR, run by TCRdb on the 5' RACE reads, gives a single entry per CDR3 protein. The sample records hundreds of thousands of distinct CDR3 sequences, about 20% being singletons. This sample was also put to use in a study of T cells expressing NK-cell markers.

Specimen: PBMCs. All receptors come from a woman between 18 and 29 years old in good health. Both conserved end residues are part of each CDR3. D genes are given only for firm matches. The size field is filled for only some rows; it gives once, few, many or a size class.

v_call	clone_size	j_call	d_call	cdr3_nt	cdr3_aa
TRBV4-2	-	TRBJ2-1	TRBD2	TGTGCCAGCAGCCAACCAAGCGGGGGAAAAAGTAATGAGCAGTTCTTC	CASSQPSGGKSNEQFF
TRBV7-9	-	TRBJ2-1	-	TGTGCCAGCAGCTTAGACCCCAATGTCCCGTTCTTC	CASSLDPNVPFF
TRBV20-1	few	TRBJ2-1	TRBD2	TGCAGTGCTAGAATGGGCGGGGGATCTTACAATGAGCAGTTCTTC	CSARMGGGSYNEQFF
TRBV18	few	TRBJ2-1	TRBD1	TGTGCCAGCTCACCACCGGGACAGGGGGTGGCCAATGAGCAGTTCTTC	CASSPPGQGVANEQFF
TRBV7-9	many	TRBJ2-5	TRBD1	TGTGCCAGCAGCTTGGCTCGGACAGGTCAAGAGACCCAGTACTTC	CASSLARTGQETQYF
TRBV20-1	many	TRBJ2-7	TRBD2	TGCAGTGCTACTGGGACTAGCGGATCCCTCGAGCAGTACTTC	CSATGTSGSLEQYF
TRBV25-1	few	TRBJ2-2	-	TGTGCCAGCAGTGGACGACTGAACACCGGGGAGCTGTTTTTT	CASSGRLNTGELFF
TRBV3-1	many	TRBJ1-5	TRBD1	TGTGCCAGCAGCCAATCAGGGGGTTACCGTCATTTT	CASSQSGGYRHF
TRBV10-3	many	TRBJ2-7	-	TGTGCCATCAGTGAGACCACCTACCCCTACGAGCAGTACTTC	CAISETTYPYEQYF
TRBV7-2	-	TRBJ2-1	TRBD1	TGTGCCAGCAGCTTGAAAGGGACAGGGGACTACAATGAGCAGTTCTTC	CASSLKGTGDYNEQFF
TRBV6-2/TRBV6-3	few	TRBJ2-5	TRBD1	TGTGCCAGCAGGGACAGGGTCAAGACCCAGTACTTC	CASRDRVKTQYF
TRBV5-1	few	TRBJ2-7	-	TGCGCCAGCAGCTTGGATAGCAGCAACTACGAGCAGTACTTC	CASSLDSSNYEQYF
TRBV20-1	-	TRBJ2-5	TRBD2	TGCAGTGCTGGCGGGGGGGAAAAAGAGACCCAGTACTTC	CSAGGGEKETQYF
TRBV20-1	-	TRBJ1-5	-	TGCAGTGCGGCACAGGAGGTGAATCAGCCCCAGCATTTT	CSAAQEVNQPQHF
TRBV6-5	-	TRBJ2-7	-	TGTGCCAGCAGTTACTCGAGCCGGGGCCCGTACGAGCAGTACTTC	CASSYSSRGPYEQYF
TRBV5-1	many	TRBJ2-7	-	TGCGCCAGCAGCTTACGGGAGAGCTCCTACGAGCAGTACTTC	CASSLRESSYEQYF
TRBV12-3/TRBV12-4	few	TRBJ2-3	-	TGTGCCAGCAGTCCCTCTCGCACAGATACGCAGTATTTT	CASSPSRTDTQYF
TRBV24-1	few	TRBJ2-5	TRBD1	TGTGCCACCAGCCCGGGACAGGGGAAGACCCAGTACTTC	CATSPGQGKTQYF